The 18 T cell receptor beta chains below were found in one sample sequenced in a study of T cells expressing NK-cell markers. TCRdb reprocessed the 5' RACE reads, with one entry per CDR3 protein and no DNA. The sample totals just under 150,000 distinct CDR3 sequences. The sample comprised blood T cells: a sorted CD56 or NKG2C T cell subset, CD4+ or CD8+ T cells, or bulk PBMC T cells (not recorded which). The receptors shown here come from a man between 18 and 35 years old in good health.

V gene TRBV29-1 combines with J gene TRBJ2-1. The V gene's germline CDR1 is SQVTM and CDR2 ANQGSEA. The CDR3 is 15 amino acids. The CDR3: CSVEGPVVTYNEQFF.

The chain joins TRBV29-1 to TRBJ1-1; checking the TCRdb D call of TRBD1 is not possible without DNA. The germline V gene has CDR1 SQVTM and CDR2 ANQGSEA. This CDR3 comprises 15 residues. The CDR3 sequence: CSVEKGDSEGTEAFF.

J is TRBJ2-1 and V is TRBV6-5; with no DNA, the TCRdb D assignment of TRBD1 cannot be verified. CDR3 length: 15 residues. Germline CDR1 and CDR2: MNHEY and SVGAGI. The CDR3: CASSYGTGSYNEQFF.

The rearrangement links TRBV29-1 to TRBJ2-2; the D gene TCRdb calls, TRBD2, cannot be checked with no DNA. CDR1 and CDR2 from the germline V gene are SQVTM and ANQGSEA. CDR3 length: 15 amino acids. The CDR3 reads CSVEIWRDGTGELFF.

The chain links TRBV5-1 to TRBJ2-5; TCRdb's D gene call, TRBD2, goes unchecked for lack of DNA. Germline assignment: CDR1 SGHRS and CDR2 YFSETQ. The CDR3 loop spans 17 amino acids. CDR3 residues: CASSLTPGLAFQETQYF.

This chain uses TRBV27 with TRBJ1-6. The length of the CDR3 is 15 residues. Per germline, CDR1 MNHEY and CDR2 SMNVEV (reference sequence). CDR3 residues: CASSLTTPYNSPLHF.

The V call is TRBV28, the J call TRBJ2-7; TCRdb picks TRBD2, but there is no DNA to check that call. CDR3 size: 13 residues. Germline loops: CDR1 MDHEN, CDR2 SYDVKM. This CDR3 reads CASIQSGDYEQYF. Variable domain in full (rest from reference TRBV28 and TRBJ2-7): DVKVTQSSRYLVKRTGEKVFLECVQDMDHENMFWYRQDPGLGLRLIYFSYDVKMKEKGDIPEGYSVSREKKERFSLILESASTNQTSMYLCASIQSGDYEQYFGPGTRLTVT.

This chain links TRBV7-9 with TRBJ2-7; TCRdb reports TRBD1, a call that lacks DNA to check it against. Germline V gene data show CDR1 as SEHNR and CDR2 as FQNEAQ (reference sequence). The CDR3 consists of 13 residues. CDR3 amino acids: CASIRENSYEQYF.

The CDR3 is CATSETGAGTEAFF. The chain is built from TRBV24-1 and TRBJ1-1; the TCRdb call, TRBD1, lacks DNA for checking. The germline V gene encodes CDR1 KGHDR and CDR2 SFDVKD. The CDR3 has 14 amino acids.

This chain links TRBV11-1 with TRBJ2-3; the TCRdb call, TRBD2, lacks DNA for checking. Per germline, CDR1 SGHAT and CDR2 FQDESV (reference sequence). The CDR3 is 19 amino acids. CDR3: CASSPGLAGGPSSTDTQYF.

The CDR3: CASSQDRGFGETQYF. V usage is TRBV4-3 and J usage is TRBJ2-5; TCRdb selects TRBD1, and the lack of DNA leaves this call unchecked. Per germline, CDR1 LGHNA and CDR2 YSLEER. The CDR3 is 15 residues long.

This chain uses TRBV7-9 with TRBJ2-4; TCRdb lists TRBD2, though no DNA is available to test this call. Germline loops: CDR1 SEHNR, CDR2 FQNEAQ (reference sequence). This CDR3 contains 16 residues. CDR3 loop: CASSTRTGGSPVFLYF.

The chain combines TRBV7-2 with TRBJ2-1; TCRdb outputs TRBD1, but without DNA this stays unchecked. This CDR3 is 14 amino acids long. Germline V gene sequence: CDR1 SGHTA, CDR2 FQGNSA. CDR3 region: CASSSPGLGNEQFF.

The chain has TRBV9 and TRBJ2-3; TCRdb outputs TRBD2, but without DNA this stays unchecked. This CDR3 is built from 18 residues. Germline assignment: CDR1 SGDLS and CDR2 YYNGEE. The CDR3 spells CASSVGLTSGRYTDTQYF.

The genes are TRBV12-3 or TRBV12-4 and TRBJ2-1; with no DNA, the TCRdb D assignment of TRBD2 cannot be verified. The CDR3 has 12 amino acids. The CDR3 loop is CASSFLPPEQFF.

The chain is built from TRBV14 and TRBJ2-1; the D call from TCRdb, TRBD2, cannot be confirmed without DNA. Germline lookup yields CDR1 SGHDN and CDR2 FVKESK. The CDR3 is 16 residues long. CDR3 sequence: CASSHLAGGSYNEQFF. Based on the CDR3 plus reference TRBV14 and TRBJ2-1, the full variable domain is EAGVTQFPSHSVIEKGQTVTLRCDPISGHDNLYWYRRVMGKEIKFLLHFVKESKQDESGMPNNRFLAERTGGTYSTLKVQPAELEDSGVYFCASSHLAGGSYNEQFFGPGTRLTVL.

The J gene is TRBJ2-3, the V gene TRBV5-1. Per the germline V gene, CDR1 is SGHRS and CDR2 is YFSETQ. The CDR3 runs to 13 residues. The CDR3 sequence is CASSLESVDTQYF.

V gene TRBV5-1 combines with J gene TRBJ1-1. Per the germline V gene, CDR1 is SGHRS and CDR2 is YFSETQ. The CDR3 length is 15 residues. CDR3 residues: CASSFRTDSSTEAFF.